Listed below are T cell receptor beta chains from one sample, sequenced in a study of human T cells and chemical hapten exposure. Via MiXCR, TCRdb re-called the RACE reads, giving one row per CDR3 protein. The sample records more than 80,000 distinct CDR3 sequences, around 12% being singletons. The material sequenced was whole blood, taken in connection with sensitization to the hapten diphenylcyclopropenone (DPC). These receptors originate from a woman between 45 and 65 years old with alopecia areata. Some clones in this sample may be carry-over from other donors' samples. Both conserved end residues are part of each CDR3. D genes are given only for firm matches. Only some rows state a clone size, as once, few, many or a class for expanded clones.

TRBD1	TRBV4-3	few	TRBJ2-7	TGCGCCAGCAGCCAAGAAGGGACAGGGGACTACGAGCAGTACTTC	CASSQEGTGDYEQYF
.	TRBV12-3/TRBV12-4	.	TRBJ1-4	TGTGCCAGCAAGGGTGACAGTGAAAAACTGTTTTTT	CASKGDSEKLFF
TRBD2	TRBV7-9	many	TRBJ2-5	TGTGCCAGCAGCTTAGGACTAGCTGAAGAGACCCAGTACTTC	CASSLGLAEETQYF
TRBD1	TRBV29-1	few	TRBJ2-7	TGCAGCGTTGAAGATCCGGACAGGGTAAAAATGTACTTC	CSVEDPDRVKMYF
.	TRBV5-6	.	TRBJ2-5	TGTGCCAGCAGACTGGCCGGGTCAGGGGACCAAGAGACCCAGTACTTC	CASRLAGSGDQETQYF
.	TRBV12-3/TRBV12-4	few	TRBJ2-1	TGTGCCAGCAGTTGGGGGCCCAATGAGCAGTTCTTC	CASSWGPNEQFF
.	TRBV15	.	TRBJ1-4	TGTGCCACCAGCAGAGGGACAACGGGGGAAAAACTGTTTTTT	CATSRGTTGEKLFF
TRBD2	TRBV20-1	few	TRBJ2-3	TGCAGTGCTAGAGATATACTAGCGGGAAGTAGCACAGATACGCAGTATTTT	CSARDILAGSSTDTQYF
TRBD1	TRBV6-1	few	TRBJ1-1	TGTGCCAGCAGTGACAGGGGGCACGATCGAGGTGAAGCTTTCTTT	CASSDRGHDRGEAFF
.	TRBV20-1	few	TRBJ2-5	TGCAGTGCTAGAGATCCGGGACAAGGATGGACCCAGTACTTC	CSARDPGQGWTQYF
.	TRBV27	.	TRBJ2-7	TGTGCCAGCAGTTCGCGGAATGGGTACGAGCAGTACTTC	CASSSRNGYEQYF
.	TRBV29-1	few	TRBJ2-5	TGCAGCGTGGTCGCGGAGGGAGGCCAAGAGACCCAGTACTTC	CSVVAEGGQETQYF
.	TRBV28	few	TRBJ1-4	TGTGCCAGCAGTCCACAAGAAGAAAAACTGTTTTTT	CASSPQEEKLFF
TRBD2	TRBV12-3/TRBV12-4	few	TRBJ2-1	TGTGCCAGCAGCGCACTAGCGGGAGGGTCCTACAATGAGCAGTTCTTC	CASSALAGGSYNEQFF
.	TRBV11-3	few	TRBJ2-3	TGTGCCAGCAGCTTTTCTGGGAGCACAGATACGCAGTATTTT	CASSFSGSTDTQYF
.	TRBV5-1	few	TRBJ1-1	TGCGCCAGCAGCCCCTGGGCAGGGACGAACACTGAAGCTTTCTTT	CASSPWAGTNTEAFF
TRBD2	TRBV29-1	few	TRBJ2-3	TGCAGCGTTGACGCCTCACTTAGCGGGAGAGGGGATTTT	CSVDASLSGRGDF
.	TRBV28	few	TRBJ2-7	TGTGCCAGCAGCTCCCCAGACAGGATATCCTACGAGCAGTACTTC	CASSSPDRISYEQYF
TRBD2	TRBV12-3/TRBV12-4	few	TRBJ2-5	TGTGCCAGCAGCCCGGGACTAGCGGTCGGGGACCAAGAGACCCAGTACTTC	CASSPGLAVGDQETQYF
.	TRBV19	.	TRBJ2-7	TGTGCCAGTAGTATAGTCGGCGGGACTGGCGAGCAGTACTTC	CASSIVGGTGEQYF
.	TRBV29-1	.	TRBJ2-1	TGCAGCGTTGGCAGGAGTACGAACAATGAGCAGTTCTTC	CSVGRSTNNEQFF
.	TRBV7-2	few	TRBJ2-1	TGTGCCAGCAGCCCAGGGCGGGGAGGAACTGAGCAGTTCTTC	CASSPGRGGTEQFF
.	TRBV7-2	few	TRBJ2-2	TGTGCCAGCAGCGGGTTGGGGAAAACCGGGGAGCTGTTTTTT	CASSGLGKTGELFF
TRBD2	TRBV6-2/TRBV6-3	many	TRBJ2-4	TGTGCCAGCAGTCCCCGCGGGAGTAAACCCAAAAACATTCAGTACTTC	CASSPRGSKPKNIQYF
TRBD1	TRBV28	.	TRBJ2-2	TGTGCCAGCAGGGGGGTGACAGGGGATGCCGGGGAGCTGTTTTTT	CASRGVTGDAGELFF
TRBD2	TRBV20-1	.	TRBJ2-1	TGCAGTGCTAGAGATCTCCGGGCTAGCGGTGCAGCGAGCGATGAGCAGTTCTTC	CSARDLRASGAASDEQFF
TRBD2	TRBV4-1	.	TRBJ2-3	TGCGCCAGCAGCCAATTTAGCGGGGGGGCTTTAGATACGCAGTATTTT	CASSQFSGGALDTQYF
.	TRBV19	few	TRBJ2-1	TGTGCCAGTAGTACCACCTCGGGCGAGCAGTTCTTC	CASSTTSGEQFF
TRBD1	TRBV5-1	.	TRBJ1-2	TGCGCCAGCAGCTTGGACGGACAGGGGTATGGCTACACCTTC	CASSLDGQGYGYTF